This TCR beta chain emerged from a study of shared clonotypes between healthy human individuals. The germline CDR1 and CDR2 sequences are SGHVS and FQNEAQ. With 5 bases clipped from V and 5 bases from J, the junction kept 12 bases outside the gene matches. The CDR3 runs 17 residues. Profiling relied on immunoSEQ multiplex PCR, and the TCRdb table lists in-frame clones only, not all of them. Here the sample spans approximately 650,000 clones, just under 97% being singletons. CD45RO-negative, CCR7-positively selected cells formed the naive CD8 fraction, excluding terminally differentiated effector memory CD45RA+ cells.

Sequences were obtained from naive CD8+ T cells sorted from blood. This rearrangement joins TRBV7-8 to TRBJ2-1; 10 nucleotides agree with TRBD2. The receptor was isolated from a woman in her twenties or thirties in good health. In nucleotides, the CDR3 is TGTGCCAGCAGCGTAAACCCCGGGACTAGCGCCCACAATGAGCAGTTCTTC. Protein product: CASSVNPGTSAHNEQFF.